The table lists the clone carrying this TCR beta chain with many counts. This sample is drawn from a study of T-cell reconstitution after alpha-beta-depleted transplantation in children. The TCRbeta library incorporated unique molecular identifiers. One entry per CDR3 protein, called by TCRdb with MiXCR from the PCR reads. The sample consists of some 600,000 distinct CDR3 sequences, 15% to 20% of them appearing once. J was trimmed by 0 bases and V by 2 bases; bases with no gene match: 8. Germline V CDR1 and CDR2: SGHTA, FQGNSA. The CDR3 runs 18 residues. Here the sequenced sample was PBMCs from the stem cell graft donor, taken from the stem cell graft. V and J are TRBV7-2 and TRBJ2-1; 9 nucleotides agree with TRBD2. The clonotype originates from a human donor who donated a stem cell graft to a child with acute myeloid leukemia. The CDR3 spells CASSLSSSGGSSYNEQFF. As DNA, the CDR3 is TGTGCCAGCAGCTTATCGAGTAGCGGGGGAAGCTCCTACAATGAGCAGTTCTTC.